This TCR beta chain appears in the sequencing data of a study of blood T cell repertoires in COVID-19. Study-wide background: Collection of acute and convalescent COVID-19 samples took place in the United States, Italy and Spain.

The method was immunoSEQ multiplex PCR; TCRdb's version includes in-frame clones alone and lacks a portion of them. The sample lists around 200,000 clones, roughly 83% occurring once. Germline-derived CDR1 and CDR2 are MRHNA and SNTAGT. CDR3 length: 16 amino acids. V was pared by 3 bases and J by 5 bases, with 10 bases of the junction left unmatched. The sequencing input was peripheral blood. The TCR was taken from a woman in her thirties or forties with COVID-19, enrolled during active disease. This chain connects TRBV6-4 to TRBJ2-1; 7 bases line up with TRBD2. The CDR3 sequence is CASSEGPGGRNNEQFF. CDR3 bases: TGTGCCAGCAGTGAAGGCCCGGGAGGAAGGAACAATGAGCAGTTCTTC.